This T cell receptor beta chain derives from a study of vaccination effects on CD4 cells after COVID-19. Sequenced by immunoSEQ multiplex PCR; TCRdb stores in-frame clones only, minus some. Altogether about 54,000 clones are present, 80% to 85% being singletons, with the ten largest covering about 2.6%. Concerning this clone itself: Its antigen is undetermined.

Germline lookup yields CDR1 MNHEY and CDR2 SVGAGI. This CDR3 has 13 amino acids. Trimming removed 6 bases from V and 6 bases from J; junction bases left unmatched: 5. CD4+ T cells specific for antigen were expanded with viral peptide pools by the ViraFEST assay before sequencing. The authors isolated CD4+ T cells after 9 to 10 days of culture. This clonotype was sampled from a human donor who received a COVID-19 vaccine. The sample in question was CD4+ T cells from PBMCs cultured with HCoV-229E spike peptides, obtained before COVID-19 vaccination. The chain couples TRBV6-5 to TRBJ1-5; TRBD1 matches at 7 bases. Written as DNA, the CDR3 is TGTGCCAGCAGGAGCACAGGGGCTCAGCCCCAGCATTTT. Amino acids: CASRSTGAQPQHF.